This TCR beta chain was recorded in a study of human T cells and chemical hapten exposure (dated by TCRdb to the early 2020s). Describing the broader study: Libraries were pooled for sequencing, and per-sample TCR yields varied mainly because of small differences in library volumes within the pool. The study tracked peripheral blood TCR repertoire changes in vivo during primary and secondary sensitization to the hapten diphenylcyclopropenone (DPC) in alopecia patients. Each blood RNA sample was used to sequence both TCR alpha and TCR beta chains.

The meaning of the sample's time point label: healthy volunteer bleed at 6 weeks. Total RNA was extracted from unfractionated whole blood that had been collected in Tempus Blood RNA tubes. Five or six healthy volunteers served as TCR sequencing controls and were bled at day 0, 2 weeks and 6 weeks. Results the study describes overall, beyond this receptor: Repeated subsampling changed both the strength of the expansion versus patch-test correlation and the threshold at which that correlation became significant. DPC sensitization did not change the number of TCRs with a frequency above 1 in 1000, and there was no evidence of changes in global repertoire structure.

The method was RACE. Sequencer: NextSeq 500. Library preparation attached unique molecular identifiers to individual cDNA molecules for quantitative, reproducible TCR counting. Processing in the source paper ran as follows. Samples had a median of roughly 91,000 TCRs, with a range from roughly 20,000 to 690,600. The Decombinator software suite was used to annotate the V, J and CDR3 of the TCR reads. To make PS versus PT1 abundance plots, every sample was subsampled to the same number of TCRs (28,000). TCRs were defined as expanded if absent before sensitization and observed at least eight times at the 2-week time point. TCRdb passed the public sequencing reads through fastp at Q25 and MiXCR, retaining productive beta sequences. Each record represents a unique CDR3 protein, reported with the most common genes and DNA among its rows. None of the V and J calls come from the authors' own analysis; TCRdb made them. A total of roughly 75,000 distinct CDR3 sequences appear in this sample, 8.6% of them only once. Around 1.7% of the sample is taken by the ten largest.

About this clonotype: Its antigen is unknown. This is likely a read error, given that the CDR3 carries no conserved phenylalanine or tryptophan at its end.

Looking up the germline V gene yields CDR1 SNHLY and CDR2 FYNNEI. V has 5 bases trimmed and J has 1 base trimmed; junction bases matching no gene number 1. The CDR3 is 14 amino acids in total, end residues counted. Just the 42-base CDR3 DNA is kept, in frame starting at base 1. The receptor was isolated from a female donor in good health. Some clones in this sample may be carry-over from other donors' samples. Sequenced material: whole blood. The rearrangement joined TRBV2 to TRBJ2-3, with 9 bases aligning to TRBD1. The CDR3 loop reads CASSWTGGTDTQYL. The nucleotide sequence reads TGTGCCAGCAGTTGGACAGGGGGCACAGATACGCAGTATTTG.